These 32 T cell receptor beta chains came from one sample sequenced in a study of T cells after yellow fever vaccination. TCRdb itself ran the 5' RACE reads through MiXCR, one entry per CDR3 protein. The table lists 75,000 to 100,000 distinct CDR3 sequences, about 8.4% of them singletons, with 15% to 20% in the top ten. The material was CD8+ T cells not binding an NS4B(214-222) dextramer, sorted from PBMCs, obtained around 15 days after the first yellow fever vaccination. These receptors all come from a man aged 18 to 30 who received the YFV17D yellow fever vaccine.

This clonotype was counted a few times. The gene calls are TRBV12-3 or TRBV12-4 and TRBJ2-7; perhaps TRBD1 as D (6 bases). V lost 4 bases, J lost 0 bases, and 16 bases lay in between. The CDR3 is made up of 16 amino acids. The CDR3 DNA sequence: TGTGCCAGCAGTTCTTCTGGCGGACAGACCTCCTACGAGCAGTACTTC. Amino acids: CASSSSGGQTSYEQYF.

The chain joins TRBV24-1 to TRBJ2-1; weak D call: TRBD1 (5 bases). The V gene's germline CDR1 is KGHDR and CDR2 SFDVKD. V lost 4 bases and J 0 bases, leaving 15 bases between the germline ends. The CDR3 is 17 residues long. The CDR3 coding sequence is TGTGCCACCAGTGACGCGGACACCTTTAGCTCCTACAATGAGCAGTTCTTC. Its translation is CATSDADTFSSYNEQFF.

The J gene is TRBJ1-4, the V gene TRBV10-2; perhaps TRBD1 as D (5 bases). The ends were cut back, 6 bases at V and 11 bases at J, with 7 bases in the middle. Germline loops: CDR1 WSHSY, CDR2 SAAADI. CDR3 length: 10 amino acids. The CDR3 region is CASSGTKLFF. CDR3 nucleotide sequence: TGCGCCAGCAGCGGGACCAAACTGTTTTTT.

This clonotype was observed a handful of times. CDR3: CASSVGLAGDTQYF. The DNA for the CDR3 is TGCGCCAGCAGCGTAGGACTAGCAGGAGATACGCAGTATTTT. The chain employs TRBV4-3 and TRBJ2-3, with 8 bases lining up with TRBD2. The CDR3 consists of 14 residues. J was trimmed by 5 bases and V by 5 bases; bases with no gene match: 6. Germline loops: CDR1 LGHNA, CDR2 YSLEER.

This clonotype was observed a handful of times. The chain couples TRBV5-1 to TRBJ2-5; D is possibly TRBD1 (6 bases). Trimming cost V 4 bases and J 2 bases, with 15 bases left between them. The germline V gene encodes CDR1 SGHRS and CDR2 YFSETQ. This CDR3 spans 15 amino acids. The CDR3 nucleotides are TGCGCCAGCAGCCCCATAACAGGGTCACAAGAGACCCAGTACTTC. Protein sequence: CASSPITGSQETQYF.

J is TRBJ1-1 and V is TRBV12-3 or TRBV12-4; D is undetermined. This CDR3 comprises 13 residues. V shed 5 bases and J shed 4 bases, with 11 bases lying between them. The CDR3 is CASSVGLITEAFF. The CDR3 DNA reads TGTGCCAGCAGTGTAGGACTGATCACTGAAGCTTTCTTT.

V usage is TRBV20-1 and J usage is TRBJ2-7; 8 nucleotides line up with TRBD2. Germline values: CDR1 DFQATT, CDR2 SNEGSKA (reference sequence). The CDR3 loop spans 12 amino acids. J gave up 4 bases and V 6 bases, and 5 bases lay outside the gene matches. The CDR3 DNA is TGCAGTGCAAGTGCGGGGGGATACGAGCAGTACGTC. Protein sequence: CSASAGGYEQYV.

The V gene is TRBV27, the J gene TRBJ1-1; no definite D call. V shed 3 bases and J shed 8 bases, with 13 bases lying between them. Germline-derived CDR1 and CDR2 are MNHEY and SMNVEV (reference sequence). The CDR3 consists of 13 residues. Here the CDR3 DNA reads TGTGCCAGCAGTTTGTCTCTCATCGGGGAAGCTTTCTTT. Protein: CASSLSLIGEAFF.

This clonotype was detected a few times. CDR3 in DNA: TGTGCCAGCAGTTTAATGAGCTCCTATAATTCACCCCTCCACTTT. As protein: CASSLMSSYNSPLHF. The chain couples TRBV27 to TRBJ1-6; D unresolved. Deletions cut 2 bases from V and 0 bases from J, with 5 bases between. Germline CDR1 and CDR2: MNHEY and SMNVEV (reference sequence). CDR3 length equals 15 residues.

V gene TRBV7-9 combines with J gene TRBJ1-2, with 8 bases identical to TRBD1. Germline loops: CDR1 SEHNR, CDR2 FQNEAQ (reference sequence). The V gene end was trimmed by 6 bases and the J gene end by 9 bases; junction bases not matched to a gene: 6. The CDR3 contains 12 residues. The CDR3 protein is CASSSGQVRYTF. CDR3 coding DNA: TGTGCCAGCAGTTCGGGACAGGTGCGCTACACCTTC.

The V call is TRBV5-5, the J call TRBJ2-2, with 8 bases fitting TRBD1. The CDR3 has 15 residues. J lost 6 bases, V lost 0 bases, and 4 bases had no gene match. Germline-derived CDR1 and CDR2 are SGHKS and YYEKEE (reference sequence). The CDR3 is CASSLGQGIAGELFF. The CDR3, as DNA: TGTGCCAGCAGCTTGGGACAGGGGATAGCCGGGGAGCTGTTTTTT.

This clonotype was counted only a few times. The CDR3 loop is CASSPTRRPSYNEQFF. The CDR3 nucleotides read TGTGCCAGCAGTCCTACGAGGCGTCCCTCCTACAATGAGCAGTTCTTC. The J gene is TRBJ2-1, the V gene TRBV12-3 or TRBV12-4; no firm D call. The CDR3 length is 16 residues. V lost 5 bases and J 0 bases, leaving 14 bases between the germline ends.

This clonotype turned up a few times. This chain connects TRBV4-1 to TRBJ2-3, with TRBD1 matching 7 bases. Germline V CDR1 and CDR2: MGHRA, YSYEKL. The ends lost 8 bases at V and 0 bases at J; junction bases unmatched: 5. The length of the CDR3 is 14 residues. CDR3 DNA: TGCGCCAGCTCCGGGACAGAGAGCACAGATACGCAGTATTTT. Amino acid sequence: CASSGTESTDTQYF.

This clonotype has at least ten counts. The CDR3 protein is CASSRDRGDEQYV. The CDR3 region has the DNA TGTGCCAGCAGCAGGGACAGGGGTGACGAGCAGTACGTC. The chain couples TRBV3-1 to TRBJ2-7; 10 nucleotides align to TRBD1. The trim removed 5 bases at V and 5 bases at J, leaving 3 bases unmatched. CDR3 size: 13 residues. Germline CDR1 and CDR2: LGHDT and YNNKEL (reference sequence).

This clonotype has only a few counts. The rearrangement uses TRBV7-9 and TRBJ2-1, with 7 bases fitting TRBD2. Germline V lookup: CDR1 SEHNR, CDR2 FQNEAQ (reference sequence). CDR3 length: 16 residues. With 5 bases clipped from V and 8 bases from J, the junction kept 15 bases outside the gene matches. The CDR3 is CASSRPLAEYLDEQFF. Here the CDR3 DNA reads TGTGCCAGCAGCCGACCGCTAGCGGAGTACTTGGATGAGCAGTTCTTC.

V gene TRBV4-3 combines with J gene TRBJ2-7; the match to TRBD2 covers 11 bases. CDR1 is LGHNA and CDR2 is YSLEER in the germline V gene. This CDR3 has 15 amino acids. With V trimmed by 1 base and J by 2 bases, 1 base remained unmatched. CDR3 loop: CASSQGLAGPYEQYF. The CDR3 DNA follows: TGCGCCAGCAGCCAAGGACTAGCGGGGCCCTACGAGCAGTACTTC.

The table lists this clonotype with a few counts. J is TRBJ1-1 and V is TRBV7-9; maybe TRBD1 (5 bases). This CDR3 spans 15 amino acids. Looked up from germline, CDR1 is SEHNR and CDR2 is FQNEAQ (reference sequence). V was pared by 5 bases and J by 8 bases, with 21 bases between. The CDR3 coding sequence is TGTGCCAGCAGCCCAGTGGGGACGAGAGGAGGCGAAGCTTTCTTT. It translates to CASSPVGTRGGEAFF.

J is TRBJ2-3 and V is TRBV2, with D uncertain. This CDR3 is 10 amino acids long. Germline lookup yields CDR1 SNHLY and CDR2 FYNNEI. Trimming took off 5 bases at V and 9 bases at J, with 6 bases between the two ends. The CDR3 here is CASSYGTQYF. CDR3 in DNA: TGTGCCAGCAGTTATGGAACGCAGTATTTT. The full variable domain, rest sourced from reference TRBV2 and TRBJ2-3, is EPEVTQTPSHQVTQMGQEVILRCVPISNHLYFYWYRQILGQKVEFLVSFYNNEISEKSEIFDDQFSVERPDGSNFTLKIRSTKLEDSAMYFCASSYGTQYFGPGTRLTVL.

Many counts were recorded for this clonotype. The CDR3 DNA reads as TGCGCCAGCAGCCTGTACCGGGATCACACCGGGGAGCTGTTTTTT. It is translated as CASSLYRDHTGELFF. The chain recombines TRBV5-1 with TRBJ2-2; maybe TRBD2 (5 bases). The CDR3 length is 15 residues. Germline CDR1 is SGHRS and CDR2 is YFSETQ. V was shortened by 4 bases and J by 3 bases, with 13 bases between the two germline ends.

This chain links TRBV4-3 with TRBJ1-1; D remains unclear. This CDR3 has 15 amino acids. Trimming took 0 bases from V and 0 from J, leaving 8 bases between them. From germline, CDR1 is LGHNA and CDR2 YSLEER. CDR3 sequence: CASSQDYGLNTEAFF. CDR3 DNA sequence: TGCGCCAGCAGCCAAGATTACGGCCTGAACACTGAAGCTTTCTTT.

This chain links TRBV27 with TRBJ1-2; D gene ambiguous. Trimming pared 0 bases from V and 4 bases from J, leaving 15 bases between. This CDR3 comprises 16 residues. Looked up from germline, CDR1 is MNHEY and CDR2 is SMNVEV (reference sequence). Here the CDR3 reads CASSLSKDGWGYGYTF. CDR3 sequence (DNA): TGTGCCAGCAGTTTATCGAAAGACGGGTGGGGCTATGGCTACACCTTC.

This clonotype was seen many times. The rearrangement links TRBV5-5 to TRBJ2-2, with D possibly matching TRBD2 (6 bases). CDR1 and CDR2 (germline): SGHKS, YYEKEE (reference sequence). This CDR3 is built from 16 residues. V was cut by 6 bases and J by 0 bases, with 15 bases left in between. The CDR3 here is CASNFPIAANTGELFF. The CDR3 DNA sequence: TGTGCCAGCAACTTCCCTATAGCGGCGAACACCGGGGAGCTGTTTTTT.

This clonotype was seen ten or more times. The rearrangement links TRBV5-1 to TRBJ1-2; 9 bases are a match to TRBD1. Germline values: CDR1 SGHRS, CDR2 YFSETQ. V shed 2 bases and J 6 bases; nucleotides not matched to a gene: 8. The CDR3 covers 15 residues. The chain's CDR3 is CASSFRGQGDDGYTF. CDR3 DNA: TGCGCCAGCAGCTTTCGGGGACAGGGAGACGATGGCTACACCTTC.

This chain joins TRBV20-1 and TRBJ2-5, with 10 bases fitting TRBD2. The germline gives CDR1 DFQATT, CDR2 SNEGSKA (reference sequence). V was pared by 1 base and J by 3 bases, with 5 bases of the junction left unmatched. The CDR3 contains 15 residues. This CDR3 reads CSARGLAGAKETQYF. The CDR3 DNA follows: TGCAGTGCTAGAGGGCTAGCGGGGGCCAAAGAGACCCAGTACTTC.

The V call is TRBV12-3 or TRBV12-4, the J call TRBJ2-3; 7 bases match TRBD2. This CDR3 region has 16 residues. Unmatched junction bases numbered 7, after V lost 2 bases and J lost 2 bases. The CDR3 is CASSLFASGITDTQYF. CDR3 nucleotide sequence: TGTGCCAGCAGTTTATTCGCTAGCGGAATCACAGATACGCAGTATTTT.

In its sample, this clonotype was seen a few times. This chain uses TRBV7-9 with TRBJ2-7, with D possibly being TRBD1 or TRBD2 (5 bases each). This CDR3 contains 16 residues. The germline CDR1 and CDR2 sequences are SEHNR and FQNEAQ (reference sequence). V dropped 4 bases and J dropped 3 bases, with 19 bases sitting between them. The CDR3 protein is CASSSTLERGHYEQYV. The CDR3 DNA follows: TGTGCCAGCAGCTCTACCCTAGAGAGGGGCCACTACGAGCAGTACGTC.

Comments on this clonotype: A junction end diverges from the germline sequence, so it may reflect a read error. The rearrangement links TRBV5-1 to TRBJ2-2; a weak D match, TRBD2 (6 bases). The CDR3 spans 16 residues. Germline-derived CDR1 and CDR2 are SGHRS and YFSETQ. The CDR3 here is CDSSSYSGGITGELFF. The CDR3 region has the DNA TGCGACAGCAGCTCTTATTCCGGGGGAATCACCGGGGAGCTGTTTTTT.

CDR3 sequence reads: CASSPRGNGNEQFF. The CDR3 bases are TGCGCCAGCAGCCCCCGGGGGAATGGCAATGAGCAGTTCTTC. The chain combines TRBV5-1 with TRBJ2-1, with D perhaps TRBD2 (6 bases). The germline CDR1 and CDR2 sequences are SGHRS and YFSETQ. CDR3 length: 14 amino acids. Trimming removed 4 bases from V and 6 bases from J, with 14 bases in between.

This clonotype was counted a few times. This chain uses TRBV19 with TRBJ2-5, with D perhaps TRBD2 (5 bases). Germline assignment: CDR1 LNHDA and CDR2 SQIVND (reference sequence). Trimming took off 0 bases at V and 5 bases at J, with 10 bases between the two ends. The CDR3 has 14 residues. CDR3 DNA: TGTGCCAGTAGTATAGACGAGGGAACGGAGACCCAGTACTTC. Translating it yields CASSIDEGTETQYF.

About this clonotype: A read error may explain this, as a much larger clone is one base away. The V gene is TRBV12-3 or TRBV12-4, the J gene TRBJ2-7; maybe TRBD2 (6 bases). CDR3 length: 16 residues. CDR3 in amino acids: CDSSLGEGLVIYEQYF. The CDR3 DNA sequence: TGTGACAGCAGTTTAGGCGAGGGACTGGTTATCTACGAGCAGTACTTC.

V and J are TRBV13 and TRBJ1-2, with TRBD1 matching 8 bases. The CDR3 loop spans 15 amino acids. The germline V gene encodes CDR1 PRHDT and CDR2 FYEKMQ (reference sequence). V was pared by 1 base and J by 6 bases, with 7 bases of the junction left unmatched. The CDR3 bases are TGTGCCAGCAGCTTAGCAGGGGGCAGGATCGATGGCTACACCTTC. Its translation: CASSLAGGRIDGYTF. Complete variable domain (other parts from reference TRBV13 and TRBJ1-2): AAGVIQSPRHLIKEKRETATLKCYPIPRHDTVYWYQQGPGQDPQFLISFYEKMQSDKGSIPDRFSAQQFSDYHSELNMSSLELGDSALYFCASSLAGGRIDGYTFGSGTRLTVV.

This clonotype came up a few times. The chain links TRBV5-1 to TRBJ2-1; unclear D gene. Germline CDR1 is SGHRS and CDR2 is YFSETQ. V lost 5 bases and J lost 7, with 10 bases in between. CDR3 size: 12 residues. CDR3 protein: CASRPDGNEQFF. CDR3 coding DNA: TGCGCCAGCAGACCGGACGGTAATGAGCAGTTCTTC.